Sequencing of this T cell receptor beta chain was carried out in a study of cytomegalovirus exposure and HLA in healthy donors. Study conclusions and caveats: Later analysis demonstrated an association between a missense DCLRE1C variant and TCR beta V- and J-gene trimming. Presence/absence analyses assumed roughly uniform sequencing depth across donors. The authors later found TCR association rates varying by HLA locus, with DRB1 most and HLA-C fewest. TRBV6-2, TRBV6-3 and some other V segments were excluded as indistinguishable.

The PCR employed 60 Vbeta primers together with 13 Jbeta primers. Clones were sequenced by immunoSEQ multiplex PCR, and TCRdb holds only the in-frame ones, with some missing. Found here are 150,000 to 180,000 clones, approximately 74% of them singletons; the top ten hold around 2.8%. The germline V and J ends were trimmed by 5 bases and 1 base, with 13 bases remaining between them. CDR1 and CDR2 (germline): SGHVS, FQNEAQ. CDR3 length equals 15 residues. In the case of this clone: What it binds is not known. Other DNA variants within this sample encode the same CDR3.

Sequencing input: PBMCs. The source is a man aged 18 to 30 in good health and CMV-seronegative. The rearrangement links TRBV7-8 to TRBJ2-3; D remains ambiguous. The DNA for the CDR3 is TGTGCCAGCAGCCCACGCCGGGTAGGCACAGATACGCAGTATTTT. Its translation: CASSPRRVGTDTQYF.